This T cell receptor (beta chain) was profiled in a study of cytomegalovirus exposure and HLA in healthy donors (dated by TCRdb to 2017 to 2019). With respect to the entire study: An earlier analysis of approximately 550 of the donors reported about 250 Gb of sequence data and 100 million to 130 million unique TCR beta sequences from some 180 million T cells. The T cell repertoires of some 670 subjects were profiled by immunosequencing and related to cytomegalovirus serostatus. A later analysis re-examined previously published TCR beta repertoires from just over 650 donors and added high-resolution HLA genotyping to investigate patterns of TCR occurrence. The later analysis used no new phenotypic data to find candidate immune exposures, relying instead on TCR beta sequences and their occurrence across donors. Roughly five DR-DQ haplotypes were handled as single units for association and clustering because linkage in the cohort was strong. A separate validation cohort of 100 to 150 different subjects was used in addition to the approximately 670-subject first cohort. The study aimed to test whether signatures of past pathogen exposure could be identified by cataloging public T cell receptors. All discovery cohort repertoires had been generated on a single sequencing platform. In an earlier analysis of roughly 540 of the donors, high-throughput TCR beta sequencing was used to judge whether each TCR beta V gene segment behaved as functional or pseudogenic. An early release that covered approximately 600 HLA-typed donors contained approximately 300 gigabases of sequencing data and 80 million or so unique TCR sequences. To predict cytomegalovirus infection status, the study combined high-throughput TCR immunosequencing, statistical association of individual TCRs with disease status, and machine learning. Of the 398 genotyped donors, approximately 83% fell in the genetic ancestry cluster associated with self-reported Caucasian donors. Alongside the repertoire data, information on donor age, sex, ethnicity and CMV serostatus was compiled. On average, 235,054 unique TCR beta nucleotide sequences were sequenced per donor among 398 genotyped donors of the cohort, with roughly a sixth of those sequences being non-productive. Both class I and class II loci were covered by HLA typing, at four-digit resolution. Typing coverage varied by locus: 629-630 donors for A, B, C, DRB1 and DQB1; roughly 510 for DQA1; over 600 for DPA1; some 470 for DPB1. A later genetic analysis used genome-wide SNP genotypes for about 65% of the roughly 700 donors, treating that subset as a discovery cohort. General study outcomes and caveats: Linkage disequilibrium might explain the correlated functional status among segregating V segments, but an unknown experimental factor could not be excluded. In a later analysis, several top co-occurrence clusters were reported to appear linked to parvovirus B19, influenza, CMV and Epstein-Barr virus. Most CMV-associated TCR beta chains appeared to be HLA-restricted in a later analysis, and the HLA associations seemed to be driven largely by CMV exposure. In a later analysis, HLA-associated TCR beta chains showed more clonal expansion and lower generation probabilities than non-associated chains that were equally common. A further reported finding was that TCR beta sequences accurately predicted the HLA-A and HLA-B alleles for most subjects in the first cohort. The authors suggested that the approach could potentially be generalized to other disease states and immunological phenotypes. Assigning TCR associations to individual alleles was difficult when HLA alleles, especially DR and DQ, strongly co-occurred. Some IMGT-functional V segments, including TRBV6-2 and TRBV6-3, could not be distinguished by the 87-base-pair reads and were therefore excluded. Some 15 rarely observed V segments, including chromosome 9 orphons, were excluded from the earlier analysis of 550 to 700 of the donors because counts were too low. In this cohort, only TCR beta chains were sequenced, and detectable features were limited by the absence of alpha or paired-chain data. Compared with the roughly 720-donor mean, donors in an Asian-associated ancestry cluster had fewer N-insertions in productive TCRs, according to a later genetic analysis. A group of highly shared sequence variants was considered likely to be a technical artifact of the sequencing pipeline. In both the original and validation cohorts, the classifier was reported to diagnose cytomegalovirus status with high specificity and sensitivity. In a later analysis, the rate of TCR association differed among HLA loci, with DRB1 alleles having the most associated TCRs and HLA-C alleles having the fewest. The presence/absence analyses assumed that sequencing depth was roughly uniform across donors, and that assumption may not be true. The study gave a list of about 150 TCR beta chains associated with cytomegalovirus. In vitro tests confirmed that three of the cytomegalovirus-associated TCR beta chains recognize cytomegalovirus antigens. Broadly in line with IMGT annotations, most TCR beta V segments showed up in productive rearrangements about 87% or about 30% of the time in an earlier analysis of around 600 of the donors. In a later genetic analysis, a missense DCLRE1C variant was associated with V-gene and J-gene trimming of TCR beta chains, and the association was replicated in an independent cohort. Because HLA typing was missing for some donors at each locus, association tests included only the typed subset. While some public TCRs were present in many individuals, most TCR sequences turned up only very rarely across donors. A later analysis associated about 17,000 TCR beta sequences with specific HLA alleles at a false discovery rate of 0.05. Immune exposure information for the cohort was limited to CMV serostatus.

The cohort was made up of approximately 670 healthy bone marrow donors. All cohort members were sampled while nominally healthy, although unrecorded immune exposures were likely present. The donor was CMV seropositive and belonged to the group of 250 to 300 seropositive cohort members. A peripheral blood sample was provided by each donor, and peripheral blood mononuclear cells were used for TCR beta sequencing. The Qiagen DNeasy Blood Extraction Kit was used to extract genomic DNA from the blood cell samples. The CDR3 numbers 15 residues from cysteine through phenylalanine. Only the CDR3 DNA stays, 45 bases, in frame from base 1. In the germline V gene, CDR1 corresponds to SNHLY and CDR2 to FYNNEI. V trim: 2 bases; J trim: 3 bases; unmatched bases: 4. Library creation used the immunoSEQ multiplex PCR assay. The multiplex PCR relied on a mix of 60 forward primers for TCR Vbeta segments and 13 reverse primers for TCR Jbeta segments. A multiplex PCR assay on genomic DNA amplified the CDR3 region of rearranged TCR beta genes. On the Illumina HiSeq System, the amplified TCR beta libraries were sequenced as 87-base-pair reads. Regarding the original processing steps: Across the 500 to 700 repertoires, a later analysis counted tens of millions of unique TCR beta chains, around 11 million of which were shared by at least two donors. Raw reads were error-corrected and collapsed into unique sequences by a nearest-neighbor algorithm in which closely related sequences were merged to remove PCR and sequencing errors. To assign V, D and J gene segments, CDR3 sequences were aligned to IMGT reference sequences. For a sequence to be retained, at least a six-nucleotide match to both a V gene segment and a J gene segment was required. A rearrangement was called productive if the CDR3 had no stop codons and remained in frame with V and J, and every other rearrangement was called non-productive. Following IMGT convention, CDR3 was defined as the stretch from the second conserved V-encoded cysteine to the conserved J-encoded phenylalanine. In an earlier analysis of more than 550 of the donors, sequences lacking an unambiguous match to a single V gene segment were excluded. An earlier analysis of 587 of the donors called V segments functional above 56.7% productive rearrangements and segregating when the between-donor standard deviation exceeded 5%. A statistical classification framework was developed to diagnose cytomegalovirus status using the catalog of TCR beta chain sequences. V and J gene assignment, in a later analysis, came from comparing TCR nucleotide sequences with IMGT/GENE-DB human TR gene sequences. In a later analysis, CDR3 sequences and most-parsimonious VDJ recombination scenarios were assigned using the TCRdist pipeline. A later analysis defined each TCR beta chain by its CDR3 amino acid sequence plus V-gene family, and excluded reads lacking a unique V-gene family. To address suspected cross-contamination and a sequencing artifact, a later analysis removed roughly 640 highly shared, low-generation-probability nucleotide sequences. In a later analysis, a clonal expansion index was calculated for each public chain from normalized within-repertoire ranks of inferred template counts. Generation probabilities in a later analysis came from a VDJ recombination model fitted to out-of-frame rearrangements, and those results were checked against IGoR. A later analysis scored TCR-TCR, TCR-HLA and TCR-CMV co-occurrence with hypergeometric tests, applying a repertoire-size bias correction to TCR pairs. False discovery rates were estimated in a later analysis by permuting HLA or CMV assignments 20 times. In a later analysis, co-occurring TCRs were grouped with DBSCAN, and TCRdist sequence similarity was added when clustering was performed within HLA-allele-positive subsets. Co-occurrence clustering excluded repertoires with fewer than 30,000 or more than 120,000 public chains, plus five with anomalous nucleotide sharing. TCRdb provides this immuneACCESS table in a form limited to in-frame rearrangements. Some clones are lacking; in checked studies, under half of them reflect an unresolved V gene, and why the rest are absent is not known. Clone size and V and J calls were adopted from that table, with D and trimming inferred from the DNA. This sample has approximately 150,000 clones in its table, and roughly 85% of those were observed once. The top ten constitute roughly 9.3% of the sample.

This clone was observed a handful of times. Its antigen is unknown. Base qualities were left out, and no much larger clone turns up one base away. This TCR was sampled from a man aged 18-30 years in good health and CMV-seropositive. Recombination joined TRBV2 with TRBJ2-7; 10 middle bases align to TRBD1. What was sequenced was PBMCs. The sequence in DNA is TGTGCCAGCAGTGAAAGTGGGACAGGGGTCTACGAGCAGTACTTC. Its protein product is CASSESGTGVYEQYF.